These 21 T cell receptor beta chains originate from one sample sequenced in a study of vaccination effects on CD4 cells after COVID-19. The data were produced by immunoSEQ multiplex PCR, yet TCRdb's version contains in-frame clones alone and is incomplete. Here the sample spans tens of thousands of clones, roughly four fifths being singletons. For these TCRs, the target antigens are not known. Isolating CD4+ T cells followed ten to eleven days of culture. Subjects were given two BNT162b2 or mRNA-1273 vaccine doses. The source was CD4+ T cells from PBMCs cultured without peptide, collected after COVID-19 vaccination. These receptors all come from a human donor who received a COVID-19 vaccine.

The chain couples TRBV27 to TRBJ1-1; 7 bases match TRBD1. V shed 3 bases and J 4 bases; nucleotides not matched to a gene: 2. The CDR3 covers 13 residues. Germline V gene sequence: CDR1 MNHEY, CDR2 SMNVEV (reference sequence). The CDR3 region has the DNA TGTGCCAGCAGTTTGTCAGGGGGCACTGAAGCTTTCTTT. Translated, it gives CASSLSGGTEAFF.

The genes are TRBV30 and TRBJ1-3, with D maybe TRBD1 (5 bases). The V gene lost 3 bases and the J gene lost 0 bases, with 9 bases spanning the gap. Germline lookup yields CDR1 GTSNPN and CDR2 SVGIG (reference sequence). The CDR3 contains 14 residues. The CDR3 DNA follows: TGTGCCTGGAGCCGACAGTTCTCTGGAAACACCATATATTTT. This gives the protein CAWSRQFSGNTIYF.

This clone showed up just once. The rearrangement uses TRBV27 and TRBJ2-4; tentative D call: TRBD1 (6 bases). The CDR3 totals 12 residues. V was clipped by 6 bases and J by 12 bases, with 15 bases between them. Germline V gene sequence: CDR1 MNHEY, CDR2 SMNVEV (reference sequence). The chain's CDR3 is CASRTGQNAQYF. The CDR3 DNA sequence: TGTGCCAGCAGGACGGGACAAAACGCTCAGTACTTC.

The chain employs TRBV5-5 and TRBJ2-1; D gene uncertain. Germline-derived CDR1 and CDR2 are SGHKS and YYEKEE (reference sequence). The CDR3 contains 16 residues. Trimming removed 3 bases from V and 6 bases from J, with 19 bases in between. The CDR3 sequence is CASSSLAGHSLNEQFF. The CDR3 DNA reads TGTGCCAGCAGCTCTCTCGCAGGTCACTCCCTCAATGAGCAGTTCTTC.

V usage is TRBV5-1 and J usage is TRBJ1-2; D possibly corresponds to TRBD1 (5 bases). The CDR3 is 14 residues long. Germline V gene sequence: CDR1 SGHRS, CDR2 YFSETQ. V was pared by 3 bases and J by 4 bases, with 13 bases between. The CDR3 sequence is CASSSETALYGYTF. The DNA for the CDR3 is TGCGCCAGCAGCTCCGAGACAGCTCTCTATGGCTACACCTTC. Variable domain in full (rest from reference TRBV5-1 and TRBJ1-2): KAGVTQTPRYLIKTRGQQVTLSCSPISGHRSVSWYQQTPGQGLQFLFEYFSETQRNKGNFPGRFSGRQFSNSRSEMNVSTLELGDSALYLCASSSETALYGYTFGSGTRLTVV.

The CDR3 DNA reads TGTGCCAGCAGCTACTCCATGGCAGGGGGCGTGCAGTACGTC. This gives the protein CASSYSMAGGVQYV. This chain connects TRBV11-2 to TRBJ2-7, with 8 bases aligning to TRBD1. This CDR3 is built from 14 residues. Germline-derived CDR1 and CDR2 are SGHAT and FQNNGV. The V gene end was trimmed by 4 bases and the J gene end by 9 bases; junction bases not matched to a gene: 11.

This clone was picked up a small number of times. This chain links TRBV4-1 with TRBJ1-6; TRBD1 matches at 7 bases. CDR3 length: 15 residues. Germline V gene sequence: CDR1 MGHRA, CDR2 YSYEKL. V lost 2 bases to trimming and J lost 8 bases; unmatched junction nucleotides: 6. The CDR3: CASSQPNRGDSPLHF. The CDR3 DNA reads as TGCGCCAGCAGCCAACCGAACAGGGGAGATTCACCCCTCCACTTT.

The genes are TRBV10-2 and TRBJ2-1; D gene uncertain. The V end was cut by 7 bases, the J end by 5 bases, with 12 bases between. This CDR3 comprises 13 residues. From germline, CDR1 is WSHSY and CDR2 SAAADI. The CDR3 coding sequence is TGCGCCAGCACCAGAAGGTGGGACAATGAGCAGTTCTTC. Translated: CASTRRWDNEQFF.

The CDR3 region is CASSLLSSGTEAFF. The CDR3 coding sequence is TGTGCCAGCAGCCTACTGTCCAGTGGGACTGAAGCTTTCTTT. The J gene is TRBJ1-1, the V gene TRBV7-9, with D unresolved. The CDR3 covers 14 residues. With 5 bases removed from V and 5 bases from J, the gap between germline ends came to 15 bases. Germline V lookup: CDR1 SEHNR, CDR2 FQNEAQ (reference sequence). Together with reference TRBV7-9 and TRBJ1-1, the CDR3 gives the full variable domain: DTGVSQNPRHKITKRGQNVTFRCDPISEHNRLYWYRQTLGQGPEFLTYFQNEAQLEKSRLLSDRFSAERPKGSFSTLEIQRTEQGDSAMYLCASSLLSSGTEAFFGQGTRLTVV.

This chain uses TRBV5-6 with TRBJ2-7; 9 bases agree with TRBD1. Germline CDR1 reads SGHDT; CDR2 reads YYEEEE. Unmatched junction bases numbered 12, after V lost 6 bases and J lost 5 bases. CDR3 length: 15 residues. In DNA form, the CDR3 reads TGTGCCAGCATACAAGCGGGGACAGGGTCCCACGAGCAGTACGTC. Amino acids: CASIQAGTGSHEQYV.

The rearrangement joins TRBV28 to TRBJ1-3; 9 bases are a match to TRBD1. This CDR3 region has 15 residues. V was clipped by 6 bases and J by 5 bases; unmatched bases: 8. Germline CDR1 and CDR2: MDHEN and SYDVKM. The CDR3 DNA sequence: TGTGCCAGCAGCCCACCGGACAGGGGTAGAAACACCATATATTTT. Translation: CASSPPDRGRNTIYF. The whole variable domain, filled in from reference TRBV28 and TRBJ1-3, reads DVKVTQSSRYLVKRTGEKVFLECVQDMDHENMFWYRQDPGLGLRLIYFSYDVKMKEKGDIPEGYSVSREKKERFSLILESASTNQTSMYLCASSPPDRGRNTIYFGEGSWLTVV.

The V call is TRBV4-3, the J call TRBJ2-3; no reliable D call. CDR1 is LGHNA and CDR2 is YSLEER in the germline V gene. V was clipped by 1 base and J by 6 bases, with 8 bases between them. This CDR3 comprises 13 residues. CDR3 loop: CASSQVSSDTQYF. DNA of the CDR3: TGCGCCAGCAGCCAAGTCTCCTCCGATACGCAGTATTTT.

The rearrangement joins TRBV9 to TRBJ1-1; D perhaps matches TRBD1 (6 bases). Trimming removed 1 base from V and 3 bases from J, with 10 bases in between. The germline CDR1 and CDR2 sequences are SGDLS and YYNGEE. This CDR3 has 14 amino acids. CDR3 DNA sequence: TGTGCCAGCAGCGTACAGGGGTCAGACACTGAAGCTTTCTTT. Translating gives CASSVQGSDTEAFF.

The J gene is TRBJ1-1, the V gene TRBV20-1, with no clear D. Trimming removed 3 bases at V and 0 bases at J, with 14 bases between. The CDR3 is made up of 15 amino acids. Germline V gene data show CDR1 as DFQATT and CDR2 as SNEGSKA (reference sequence). CDR3 sequence: CSASAGHPMNTEAFF. The CDR3 DNA sequence: TGCAGTGCTAGTGCAGGTCACCCCATGAACACTGAAGCTTTCTTT.

The J gene is TRBJ2-2, the V gene TRBV7-2; D is unclear. Germline CDR1 reads SGHTA; CDR2 reads FQGNSA. This CDR3 region has 15 residues. Trimming took off 3 bases at V and 5 bases at J, with 13 bases between the two ends. The CDR3 bases are TGTGCCAGCAGCTTCCGCAGCCTTGGGACCGGGGAGCTGTTTTTT. As protein: CASSFRSLGTGELFF.

A single count supports this clone. The chain uses TRBV15 and TRBJ1-4; 7 bases fit TRBD1. CDR3 length equals 17 residues. V dropped 1 base and J dropped 8; count of bases not matched to a gene: 13. CDR1 and CDR2 (germline): LNHNV, YYDKDF (reference sequence). The CDR3 DNA reads as TGTGCCACCAGCAGAGCAAGGGGAGGGGGCGGGAGCGAAAAACTGTTTTTT. The encoded protein is CATSRARGGGGSEKLFF.

The table lists this clone with a count of one. This chain connects TRBV6-6 to TRBJ1-3, with D perhaps TRBD1 (6 bases). This CDR3 contains 13 residues. CDR1 and CDR2 (germline): MNHNY, SVGAGI (reference sequence). The V gene lost 9 bases and the J gene lost 0 bases, with 9 bases spanning the gap. CDR3: CASRQVSGNTIYF. The DNA for the CDR3 is TGTGCCAGTAGACAGGTCTCTGGAAACACCATATATTTT.

The sample holds one count of this clone. The V gene is TRBV24-1, the J gene TRBJ2-2; tentatively, D is TRBD1 or TRBD2 (5 bases each). Germline V lookup: CDR1 KGHDR, CDR2 SFDVKD. The CDR3 spans 16 residues. V was pared by 4 bases and J by 0 bases, with 11 bases between. CDR3 bases: TGTGCCACCAGTGACAGGGACCGCCCGAACACCGGGGAGCTGTTTTTT. This translates into CATSDRDRPNTGELFF.

The chain is built from TRBV10-3 and TRBJ2-5; 7 positions agree with TRBD1. Germline CDR1 is ENHRY and CDR2 is SYGVKD. CDR3 size: 13 residues. V shed 6 bases, J shed 4 bases, and the junction held 5 bases outside the gene matches. Here the CDR3 DNA reads TGTGCCATCAGCGGACAGGAACGAGAGACCCAGTACTTC. This gives the protein CAISGQERETQYF.

The V and J genes are TRBV10-3 and TRBJ1-2; D perhaps matches TRBD1 (5 bases). The CDR3 consists of 15 residues. The ends were cut back, 3 bases at V and 11 bases at J, with 22 bases in the middle. From germline, CDR1 is ENHRY and CDR2 SYGVKD. The CDR3, as DNA: TGTGCCATCAGTGACTCAACGACCGGGACCGAGCAATACACCTTC. Translated, it gives CAISDSTTGTEQYTF.

In this sample, this clone turned up a few times. This chain links TRBV7-7 with TRBJ2-1; the match to TRBD1 covers 9 bases. This CDR3 region has 15 residues. Germline V gene lookup returns CDR1 SSHAT and CDR2 FNYEAQ (reference sequence). With 5 bases clipped from V and 7 bases from J, the junction kept 9 bases outside the gene matches. CDR3 in amino acids: CASSPLPGQGNEQFF. DNA of the CDR3: TGTGCCAGCAGCCCATTACCGGGACAGGGTAATGAGCAGTTCTTC.